These T cell receptor beta chains were read from a single sample in a study of human T cells and chemical hapten exposure. TCRdb ran MiXCR on the RACE reads and lists one entry per CDR3 protein. The sample holds 250,000 or so distinct CDR3 sequences, approximately 8.6% seen once. The material was whole blood, obtained in connection with sensitization to the hapten diphenylcyclopropenone (DPC). These receptors were obtained from a woman aged 40-49 years with alopecia areata. Some clones in this sample may be carry-over from other donors' samples. Each CDR3 is given with its conserved first and last residue. The order of the fields is D gene, V gene, J gene, clone size, CDR3 protein, CDR3 DNA. The D gene is left open where the match is weak. Not every row has a clone size; where given, it reads once, few, many or a size class.

d_call: .; v_call: TRBV12-3/TRBV12-4; j_call: TRBJ1-5; clone_size: many; cdr3_aa: CASSLTGPQHF; cdr3_nt: TGTGCCAGCAGTTTAACTGGGCCCCAGCATTTT
d_call: .; v_call: TRBV20-1; j_call: TRBJ1-6; clone_size: many; cdr3_aa: CSARGLEGGYYNSPLHF; cdr3_nt: TGCAGTGCTAGAGGTCTAGAGGGGGGATACTATAATTCACCCCTCCACTTT
d_call: TRBD1; v_call: TRBV6-2/TRBV6-3; j_call: TRBJ1-5; clone_size: .; cdr3_aa: CASSTQGGQPQHF; cdr3_nt: TGTGCCAGCAGTACCCAGGGGGGTCAGCCCCAGCATTTT
d_call: TRBD1; v_call: TRBV6-1; j_call: TRBJ2-3; clone_size: .; cdr3_aa: CATDREGTDTQYF; cdr3_nt: TGTGCCACTGACAGGGAAGGGACAGATACGCAGTATTTT
d_call: .; v_call: TRBV24-1; j_call: TRBJ2-3; clone_size: .; cdr3_aa: CATNRRGDTDTQYF; cdr3_nt: TGTGCCACCAACCGCAGGGGGGACACAGATACGCAGTATTTT
d_call: .; v_call: TRBV7-9; j_call: TRBJ2-2; clone_size: many; cdr3_aa: CASSFASRSTGELFF; cdr3_nt: TGTGCCAGCAGCTTTGCTAGCCGGAGCACCGGGGAGCTGTTTTTT
d_call: .; v_call: TRBV12-3/TRBV12-4; j_call: TRBJ1-6; clone_size: .; cdr3_aa: CASSFGGYDSPLHF; cdr3_nt: TGTGCCAGCAGTTTTGGGGGGTACGATTCACCCCTCCACTTT
d_call: .; v_call: TRBV7-9; j_call: TRBJ2-7; clone_size: .; cdr3_aa: CASSLMGPSYEQYF; cdr3_nt: TGTGCCAGCAGCTTAATGGGCCCGAGCTACGAGCAGTACTTC
d_call: TRBD1; v_call: TRBV7-2; j_call: TRBJ2-1; clone_size: .; cdr3_aa: CASSYRQGAGNEQFF; cdr3_nt: TGTGCCAGCAGCTACCGGCAGGGGGCAGGCAATGAGCAGTTCTTC
d_call: .; v_call: TRBV4-3; j_call: TRBJ2-1; clone_size: few; cdr3_aa: CASSQDPQQGSGNEQFF; cdr3_nt: TGCGCCAGCAGCCAAGATCCTCAACAGGGATCGGGCAATGAGCAGTTCTTC
d_call: TRBD2; v_call: TRBV5-1; j_call: TRBJ2-1; clone_size: .; cdr3_aa: CASSILLAGGPNEQFF; cdr3_nt: TGCGCCAGCAGCATACTACTAGCGGGAGGGCCAAATGAGCAGTTCTTC
d_call: TRBD1; v_call: TRBV18; j_call: TRBJ1-1; clone_size: .; cdr3_aa: CASSQGQARNTEAFF; cdr3_nt: TGTGCCAGCTCACAAGGACAGGCTAGGAACACTGAAGCTTTCTTT
d_call: .; v_call: TRBV3-1; j_call: TRBJ2-7; clone_size: .; cdr3_aa: CASSQDGTRTYEQYF; cdr3_nt: TGTGCCAGCAGCCAAGACGGGACAAGGACCTACGAGCAGTACTTC
d_call: .; v_call: TRBV28; j_call: TRBJ2-3; clone_size: .; cdr3_aa: CASSRPNTDTQYF; cdr3_nt: TGTGCCAGCAGTCGACCGAATACAGATACGCAGTATTTT
d_call: TRBD2; v_call: TRBV20-1; j_call: TRBJ2-2; clone_size: .; cdr3_aa: CSARNSGRGTGELFF; cdr3_nt: TGCAGTGCTAGAAATAGCGGGAGAGGAACCGGGGAGCTGTTTTTT
d_call: .; v_call: TRBV12-3/TRBV12-4; j_call: TRBJ2-7; clone_size: few; cdr3_aa: CASSRGPLGYEQYF; cdr3_nt: TGTGCCAGCAGCCGGGGACCCCTGGGCTACGAGCAGTACTTC
d_call: .; v_call: TRBV6-2/TRBV6-3; j_call: TRBJ1-5; clone_size: many; cdr3_aa: CASRSGGIANQPQHF; cdr3_nt: TGTGCCAGCAGGTCCGGGGGGATAGCAAATCAGCCCCAGCATTTT
d_call: .; v_call: TRBV5-1; j_call: TRBJ2-5; clone_size: many; cdr3_aa: CASSSQPTAAGGETQYF; cdr3_nt: TGCGCCAGCAGCTCCCAGCCGACGGCAGCAGGCGGAGAGACCCAGTACTTC
d_call: .; v_call: TRBV4-2; j_call: TRBJ2-7; clone_size: few; cdr3_aa: CASSQDRGDKPYEQYF; cdr3_nt: TGTGCCAGCAGCCAAGATCGAGGGGATAAACCCTACGAGCAGTACTTC
d_call: .; v_call: TRBV6-5; j_call: TRBJ2-5; clone_size: few; cdr3_aa: CASSIPGETKETQYF; cdr3_nt: TGTGCCAGCAGCATCCCGGGCGAAACAAAAGAGACCCAGTACTTC
d_call: TRBD1; v_call: TRBV4-1; j_call: TRBJ1-2; clone_size: .; cdr3_aa: CASSQAIQGDGYTF; cdr3_nt: TGCGCCAGCAGCCAAGCGATACAGGGGGATGGCTACACCTTC
d_call: .; v_call: TRBV5-1; j_call: TRBJ1-1; clone_size: many; cdr3_aa: CASSSGEGQNTEAFF; cdr3_nt: TGCGCCAGCAGCTCCGGAGAGGGCCAAAACACTGAAGCTTTCTTT
d_call: .; v_call: TRBV27; j_call: TRBJ1-5; clone_size: many; cdr3_aa: CASATSHQPQHF; cdr3_nt: TGTGCCAGCGCAACGTCCCATCAGCCCCAGCATTTT
d_call: .; v_call: TRBV5-1; j_call: TRBJ2-5; clone_size: few; cdr3_aa: CASSLARGAAQETQYF; cdr3_nt: TGCGCCAGCAGCTTGGCCCGGGGAGCGGCACAAGAGACCCAGTACTTC
d_call: .; v_call: TRBV3-1; j_call: TRBJ2-1; clone_size: .; cdr3_aa: CASSQAGSSYNEQFF; cdr3_nt: TGTGCCAGCAGCCAAGCGGGATCCTCCTACAATGAGCAGTTCTTC
d_call: .; v_call: TRBV11-1; j_call: TRBJ2-7; clone_size: few; cdr3_aa: CASSLVGVHEQYF; cdr3_nt: TGTGCCAGCAGCTTAGTCGGGGTCCACGAGCAGTACTTC
d_call: .; v_call: TRBV14; j_call: TRBJ1-1; clone_size: .; cdr3_aa: CASSQDGARTEAFF; cdr3_nt: TGTGCCAGCAGCCAAGACGGGGCGCGGACTGAAGCTTTCTTT
d_call: .; v_call: TRBV3-1; j_call: TRBJ2-1; clone_size: .; cdr3_aa: CASSQGFREQFF; cdr3_nt: TGTGCCAGCAGCCAAGGCTTCAGGGAGCAGTTCTTC
d_call: .; v_call: TRBV4-1; j_call: TRBJ1-1; clone_size: many; cdr3_aa: CASSQGHSGGYTEAFF; cdr3_nt: TGCGCCAGCAGCCAAGGACACTCCGGGGGGTACACTGAAGCTTTCTTT
d_call: .; v_call: TRBV6-5; j_call: TRBJ2-1; clone_size: few; cdr3_aa: CASSYPGPYNEQFF; cdr3_nt: TGTGCCAGCAGTTACCCGGGCCCTTACAATGAGCAGTTCTTC
d_call: TRBD2; v_call: TRBV7-2; j_call: TRBJ2-2; clone_size: few; cdr3_aa: CASKRGRTPYTGELFF; cdr3_nt: TGTGCCAGCAAGCGGGGACGGACTCCTTATACCGGGGAGCTGTTTTTT
d_call: TRBD1; v_call: TRBV6-9; j_call: TRBJ1-5; clone_size: .; cdr3_aa: CASSSAARDSNQPQHF; cdr3_nt: TGTGCCAGCAGTTCCGCCGCTAGGGACAGTAATCAGCCCCAGCATTTT
d_call: TRBD1; v_call: TRBV5-4; j_call: TRBJ1-1; clone_size: few; cdr3_aa: CASSLVGQWTEAFF; cdr3_nt: TGTGCCAGCAGCTTGGTGGGACAGTGGACTGAAGCTTTCTTT
d_call: TRBD2; v_call: TRBV6-1; j_call: TRBJ2-2; clone_size: many; cdr3_aa: CASSRGGENGELFF; cdr3_nt: TGTGCCAGCAGTCGGGGGGGGGAGAACGGGGAGCTGTTTTTT
d_call: TRBD1; v_call: TRBV5-1; j_call: TRBJ2-2; clone_size: .; cdr3_aa: CASSRTTGAAPGELFF; cdr3_nt: TGCGCCAGCAGCCGTACCACAGGGGCCGCCCCAGGGGAGCTGTTTTTT
d_call: .; v_call: TRBV3-1; j_call: TRBJ2-7; clone_size: .; cdr3_aa: CASSQGPGQGTYEQYF; cdr3_nt: TGTGCCAGCAGCCAGGGCCCGGGACAAGGGACGTACGAGCAGTACTTC
d_call: .; v_call: TRBV28; j_call: TRBJ2-1; clone_size: few; cdr3_aa: CATRGVSNEQFF; cdr3_nt: TGTGCCACCCGAGGGGTCTCCAATGAGCAGTTCTTC
d_call: .; v_call: TRBV29-1; j_call: TRBJ2-2; clone_size: many; cdr3_aa: CSATTDNTGELFF; cdr3_nt: TGCAGCGCCACGACAGACAACACCGGGGAGCTGTTTTTT
d_call: TRBD2; v_call: TRBV7-2; j_call: TRBJ2-3; clone_size: .; cdr3_aa: CASSPIAGSSDTQYF; cdr3_nt: TGTGCCAGCAGCCCGATAGCGGGAAGTTCGGATACGCAGTATTTT
d_call: .; v_call: TRBV20-1; j_call: TRBJ2-7; clone_size: few; cdr3_aa: CSARGYIRAYEQYF; cdr3_nt: TGCAGTGCTAGGGGATATATCCGGGCATACGAGCAGTACTTC
d_call: .; v_call: TRBV7-3; j_call: TRBJ2-1; clone_size: many; cdr3_aa: CASSLVPRNNEQFF; cdr3_nt: TGTGCCAGCAGCTTAGTTCCTCGCAACAATGAGCAGTTCTTC
d_call: .; v_call: TRBV27; j_call: TRBJ2-3; clone_size: few; cdr3_aa: CASSDRSTDTQYF; cdr3_nt: TGTGCCAGCAGTGACAGAAGCACAGATACGCAGTATTTT
d_call: TRBD1; v_call: TRBV7-9; j_call: TRBJ1-4; clone_size: .; cdr3_aa: CASSLRTGKQNEKLFF; cdr3_nt: TGTGCCAGCAGCTTAAGGACAGGGAAGCAGAATGAAAAACTGTTTTTT
d_call: TRBD1; v_call: TRBV7-2; j_call: TRBJ1-2; clone_size: few; cdr3_aa: CASSLGGQGLGYGYTF; cdr3_nt: TGTGCCAGCAGCTTAGGGGGACAGGGATTAGGGTATGGCTACACCTTC
d_call: .; v_call: TRBV3-1; j_call: TRBJ2-6; clone_size: many; cdr3_aa: CASSQDVSGANVLTF; cdr3_nt: TGTGCCAGCAGCCAAGATGTCTCTGGGGCCAACGTCCTGACTTTC
d_call: .; v_call: TRBV10-3; j_call: TRBJ2-3; clone_size: .; cdr3_aa: CAISAPRTDTQYF; cdr3_nt: TGTGCCATCAGTGCCCCCCGGACAGATACGCAGTATTTT
d_call: .; v_call: TRBV29-1; j_call: TRBJ2-7; clone_size: few; cdr3_aa: CSVDPGTGQYF; cdr3_nt: TGCAGCGTAGATCCCGGAACCGGGCAGTACTTC
d_call: TRBD1; v_call: TRBV6-2/TRBV6-3; j_call: TRBJ2-2; clone_size: few; cdr3_aa: CASSDRGSTGELFF; cdr3_nt: TGTGCCAGCAGCGACAGGGGTAGCACCGGGGAGCTGTTTTTT
d_call: .; v_call: TRBV28; j_call: TRBJ2-3; clone_size: .; cdr3_aa: CASITGVADTQYF; cdr3_nt: TGTGCCAGCATCACGGGGGTCGCAGATACGCAGTATTTT
d_call: .; v_call: TRBV20-1; j_call: TRBJ1-5; clone_size: many; cdr3_aa: CSARNPSSNQPQHF; cdr3_nt: TGCAGTGCTAGAAACCCTTCTAGCAATCAGCCCCAGCATTTT
d_call: TRBD1; v_call: TRBV7-2; j_call: TRBJ2-1; clone_size: few; cdr3_aa: CASSLVGGAKRHTPFF; cdr3_nt: TGTGCCAGCAGCTTAGTAGGGGGCGCGAAGCGGCACACCCCGTTCTTC